This T cell receptor beta chain came from a study of CD8 T cells in ankylosing spondylitis. TCRdb reprocessed the 5' RACE reads with MiXCR, giving one entry per CDR3 protein. The sample consists of hundreds of thousands of distinct CDR3 sequences, around 24% of them appearing once. The CDR3 consists of 14 residues. With V trimmed by 6 bases and J by 2 bases, 7 bases remained unmatched. Germline V gene sequence: CDR1 DFQATT, CDR2 SNEGSKA (reference sequence). The source of this sequence is a male donor with ankylosing spondylitis or in good health (not recorded which). Material for sequencing was blood, either unsorted or a sorted T cell fraction (not recorded which). This rearrangement joins TRBV20-1 to TRBJ2-7; 10 positions match TRBD2. Here the CDR3 DNA reads TGCAGTGCAAGACGGACTAGCGGAACCTACGAGCAGTACTTC. Protein: CSARRTSGTYEQYF.